This T cell receptor beta chain originates from a study of OX40 agonist ivuxolimab in advanced cancers. Libraries were prepared by immunoSEQ multiplex PCR; TCRdb keeps only in-frame clonotypes and omits some of them. The sample carries about 80,000 clones, approximately 85% recorded once. Looked up from germline, CDR1 is SGHRS and CDR2 is YFSETQ. The CDR3 extends over 12 amino acids. V was trimmed by 0 bases and J by 3 bases, leaving 2 bases between them. The source of this sequence is an adult with an advanced solid tumor such as melanoma, head and neck, liver or kidney cancer. Sample: CD4+ or CD8+ T cells sorted from blood, taken in a trial of the OX40 agonist ivuxolimab. This chain connects TRBV5-1 to TRBJ2-3; no firm D call. The CDR3 DNA reads as TGCGCCAGCAGCTTGGAGACAGATACGCAGTATTTT. Translating it yields CASSLETDTQYF.